A selection of T cell receptor beta chains follows, all from one sample in a study of post-analysis software for immune sequencing data. TCRdb passed the PCR reads through MiXCR, listing each CDR3 protein once. The sample shows about 680,000 distinct CDR3 sequences, about 60% of them seen only once. The sample consisted of blood. These receptors all stem from a girl aged 2-10 years with multiple sclerosis. Both conserved end residues are trimmed from each CDR3.

>TRBV20-1|TRBJ1-5
SARDLKGTQPQH
>TRBV30|TRBJ1-5
AWGTGELTQH
>TRBV6-1|TRBJ1-2
ASSEALQGTAYGYT
>TRBV7-7|TRBJ2-1
ASSLGTSHEQF
>TRBV5-1|TRBJ2-1
ASSLGISDISYNEQF
>TRBV12-3/TRBV12-4|TRBJ1-1
ASRGTGEGTEAF
>TRBV6-2/TRBV6-3|TRBJ2-3
ASTPLAGTDTQY
>TRBV6-6|TRBJ1-2
ASSPTGGFRGYT
>TRBV6-4|TRBJ2-3
ASSEGLAGPDTQY
>TRBV20-1|TRBJ2-3
SASRDYDPDTQY
>TRBV6-1|TRBJ1-2
ASSERKVYGYT
>TRBV5-1|TRBJ1-2
ASSTGDGDYGYT
>TRBV10-3|TRBJ2-1
AISEKTVSSNEQF
>TRBV5-6|TRBJ1-1
ASSLDQGQINTEAF
>TRBV29-1|TRBJ1-4
SVAGRLTNEKLF
>TRBV6-1|TRBJ1-6
ASSRTGVESPLH
>TRBV9|TRBJ1-2
ASSVVWGGDGYT
>TRBV10-1|TRBJ1-5
ASSERGGPQH
>TRBV6-2/TRBV6-3|TRBJ1-5
ASTTRSGSVGQPQH
>TRBV20-1|TRBJ1-2
SARLPGGIGGYT
>TRBV10-3|TRBJ2-3
AISERDTDTQY
>TRBV5-1|TRBJ2-5
ASSSPGGYTQY
>TRBV7-2|TRBJ2-1
ASSLARRTNEQF
>TRBV7-9|TRBJ2-7
ASSSRDRLYEQY
>TRBV7-2|TRBJ1-2
ASSLTQGRTNYGYT
>TRBV5-1|TRBJ1-1
ASSLEGGVIVEAF
>TRBV12-3/TRBV12-4|TRBJ1-2
ASSLGRGRANYGYT
>TRBV29-1|TRBJ2-1
SVVGEPGSYNEQF
>TRBV7-2|TRBJ1-5
ASSLSTNQPQH
>TRBV24-1|TRBJ1-5
ATRGSSNQPQH
>TRBV5-8|TRBJ2-5
ASSFLTELGTQY
>TRBV10-3|TRBJ2-7
AISDGVADSYEQY
>TRBV5-1|TRBJ1-2
ASSWAGQLYGYT
>TRBV7-2|TRBJ2-1
ASSPPLTATNGQF
>TRBV24-1|TRBJ1-2
ATSDNDGRANYGYT
>TRBV29-1|TRBJ1-2
SVEDGNNYGYT
>TRBV7-2|TRBJ2-5
ASSPSRRGREAQY
>TRBV7-9|TRBJ2-3
TSSLGEADTQY
>TRBV12-3/TRBV12-4|TRBJ2-1
ASSYGLATYNEQF
>TRBV11-2|TRBJ2-5
ASGGSTGHNEQY
>TRBV20-1|TRBJ2-3
SAGKAGGRTDTQY